This T cell receptor (beta chain) was observed in a study of shared clonotypes between healthy human individuals. Study summary: The cohort comprised a couple of women and a few men. Their ages spanned 18 to 49 years. Study-level points and caveats: Clonotype sharing among the donors was expected to vary with sequencing depth. Across subsets, estimated richness was generally greater for naive than for memory populations.

CD45RO-negative cells were positively selected for CCR7, leaving out terminally differentiated effector memory CD45RA+ cells. The CDR3 is made up of 15 amino acids. Germline V lookup: CDR1 MNHEY, CDR2 SMNVEV (reference sequence). The ends were cut back, 1 base at V and 0 bases at J, with 7 bases in the middle. A note on this clone: Its antigen is currently unknown.

Using immunoSEQ multiplex PCR, the repertoire was profiled, and TCRdb retains in-frame clones only, with some absent. The repertoire holds approximately 2,200,000 clones, just over 90% seen once, with roughly 1.7% in the top ten. The source of this sequence is a man aged 18 to 30 in good health. Some clones in this sample may be carry-over from other donors' samples. Input material: naive CD8+ T cells from PBMCs. V gene TRBV27 combines with J gene TRBJ2-1; D remains unclear. The CDR3 spells CASSLFWDSYNEQFF. The CDR3 DNA follows: TGTGCCAGCAGTTTATTTTGGGACTCCTACAATGAGCAGTTCTTC.